Below are 30 T cell receptor beta chains sequenced from a single sample in a study of T cell responses to AZD1222 COVID-19 vaccine. Libraries were prepared by immunoSEQ multiplex PCR; TCRdb keeps only in-frame clonotypes and omits some of them. Here the sample spans about 140,000 clones, about 93% being singletons. The starting material was peripheral blood, obtained on day 0 of AZD1222 vaccination. The receptor source for this set is an adult in good health.

The chain links TRBV12-5 to TRBJ2-1; possibly TRBD2 for D (7 bases). Deletions cut 7 bases from V and 2 bases from J, with 12 bases between. In germline, CDR1 is LGHNT, CDR2 FRNRAP. The CDR3 sequence is 14 residues long. The DNA for the CDR3 is TGTGCTAGTGTCGGGGGGCAGGCCTACAATGAGCAGTTCTTC. Protein product: CASVGGQAYNEQFF.

The J gene is TRBJ1-1, the V gene TRBV29-1; D unclear. V lost 1 base and J lost 1, with 7 bases in between. There are 13 residues in the CDR3. CDR1 is SQVTM, CDR2 ANQGSEA, per germline. Here the CDR3 reads CSVEGSGNTEAFF. The DNA for the CDR3 is TGCAGCGTTGAAGGTTCCGGGAACACTGAAGCTTTCTTT. The entire variable domain, with the rest obtained from reference TRBV29-1 and TRBJ1-1, is as follows: SAVISQKPSRDICQRGTSLTIQCQVDSQVTMMFWYRQQPGQSLTLIATANQGSEATYESGFVIDKFPISRPNLTFSTLTVSNMSPEDSSIYLCSVEGSGNTEAFFGQGTRLTVV.

The gene calls are TRBV6-2 or TRBV6-3 and TRBJ2-2; D possibly corresponds to TRBD2 (5 bases). Germline lookup yields CDR1 MNHEY and CDR2 SVGEGT. V gave up 6 bases and J gave up 3 bases, with 14 bases separating them. The CDR3 has 15 residues. This CDR3 reads CASSTAGVYTGELFF. CDR3 sequence (DNA): TGTGCCAGCAGCACGGCCGGGGTGTACACCGGGGAGCTGTTTTTT.

J is TRBJ1-5 and V is TRBV2; D is unresolved. V was shortened by 6 bases and J by 4 bases, with 13 bases between the two germline ends. The germline V gene encodes CDR1 SNHLY and CDR2 FYNNEI. The CDR3 has 14 residues. The CDR3 reads CASRGIERNQPQHF. The CDR3 nucleotides read TGTGCCAGCAGGGGGATAGAAAGAAATCAGCCCCAGCATTTT.

The rearrangement joins TRBV7-3 to TRBJ2-1; 9 nucleotides line up with TRBD1. The germline V gene has CDR1 SGHTA and CDR2 FQGTGA. V gave up 4 bases and J gave up 9 bases; unmatched junction bases: 4. The CDR3 has 13 residues. Here the CDR3 reads CASSSRQGGEQFF. The CDR3 nucleotides are TGTGCCAGCAGCTCCCGACAGGGGGGTGAGCAGTTCTTC.

The J gene is TRBJ1-1, the V gene TRBV7-9; D perhaps matches TRBD1 (5 bases). Trimming left V 4 bases short and J 7 bases short, with 16 bases between. Germline lookup yields CDR1 SEHNR and CDR2 FQNEAQ (reference sequence). The CDR3 is made up of 14 amino acids. The CDR3 nucleotides read TGTGCCAGCAGCTCGATCTTAGAGGGGCTTGAAGCTTTCTTT. Protein: CASSSILEGLEAFF.

The V gene is TRBV2, the J gene TRBJ1-1; a weak D match, TRBD1 (5 bases). The length of the CDR3 is 14 residues. V was clipped by 9 bases and J by 1 base, with 15 bases between them. Germline CDR1 reads SNHLY; CDR2 reads FYNNEI. CDR3 protein: CASPGLEANTEAFF. In DNA form, the CDR3 reads TGTGCCAGTCCGGGACTCGAGGCGAACACTGAAGCTTTCTTT.

The gene calls are TRBV9 and TRBJ1-1; 9 nucleotides align to TRBD1. This CDR3 comprises 14 residues. The germline gives CDR1 SGDLS, CDR2 YYNGEE. V lost 2 bases and J lost 1; bases outside the gene matches: 0. CDR3 DNA: TGTGCCAGCAGCGTGGGACAGGGGAACACTGAAGCTTTCTTT. Its translation: CASSVGQGNTEAFF.

The genes are TRBV7-8 and TRBJ1-1, with D hard to call. The V end lost 3 bases, the J end lost 0 bases, and 11 bases lay between the germline ends. Looked up from germline, CDR1 is SGHVS and CDR2 is FQNEAQ. The CDR3 sequence is 15 residues long. The CDR3 DNA reads as TGTGCCAGCAGCTTGCGGGGAACTCTGAACACTGAAGCTTTCTTT. Its translation is CASSLRGTLNTEAFF.

The V call is TRBV11-3, the J call TRBJ1-3; the match to TRBD1 covers 8 bases. V gave up 3 bases and J gave up 0 bases; unmatched junction bases: 7. Germline CDR1 reads SGHNT; CDR2 reads YENEEA. The length of the CDR3 is 17 residues. Here the CDR3 DNA reads TGTGCCAGCAGCTTGGGGACAGGCTCCTTCTCTGGAAACACCATATATTTT. This gives the protein CASSLGTGSFSGNTIYF.

This clone showed up just a few times. CDR3: CASSPGTGGPETQYF. In nucleotides, the CDR3 is TGTGCCAGCAGTCCCGGGACAGGGGGCCCAGAGACCCAGTACTTC. The chain couples TRBV6-5 to TRBJ2-5; the match to TRBD1 covers 12 bases. The CDR3 is made up of 15 amino acids. The germline V gene encodes CDR1 MNHEY and CDR2 SVGAGI. After removal of 5 bases from V and 4 bases from J, the junction contained 5 bases not matched to a gene.

This chain connects TRBV24-1 to TRBJ1-5; no firm D call. V was clipped by 2 bases and J by 2 bases, with 9 bases between them. This CDR3 has 15 residues. Germline V gene sequence: CDR1 KGHDR, CDR2 SFDVKD. Here the CDR3 DNA reads TGTGCCACCAGTGATTCGGACGGACGCAATCAGCCCCAGCATTTT. Protein product: CATSDSDGRNQPQHF.

The CDR3 nucleotides are TGTGCCTGGAGTGGAGGGGAAAGTCAGCCCCAGCATTTT. Amino acids: CAWSGGESQPQHF. This chain links TRBV30 with TRBJ1-5; D is possibly TRBD1 (5 bases). The V gene's germline CDR1 is GTSNPN and CDR2 SVGIG (reference sequence). The CDR3 length is 13 residues. V was trimmed by 1 base and J by 6 bases, leaving 10 bases between them.

The chain joins TRBV3-1 (or the pseudogene TRBV3-2) to TRBJ2-4; D remains unclear. Germline CDR1 and CDR2: LGHDT and YNNKEL (reference sequence). This CDR3 contains 12 residues. Deletions cut 1 base from V and 5 bases from J, with 3 bases between. CDR3: CASSQVENIQYF. For the CDR3, the DNA is TGTGCCAGCAGCCAAGTGGAAAACATTCAGTACTTC.

The rearrangement uses TRBV13 and TRBJ2-5; D possibly corresponds to TRBD1 (5 bases). The CDR3 loop spans 14 amino acids. Germline V lookup: CDR1 PRHDT, CDR2 FYEKMQ (reference sequence). The V gene lost 5 bases and the J gene lost 0 bases, with 10 bases spanning the gap. This chain's CDR3 is CASSPRQYQETQYF. In DNA, the CDR3 is TGTGCCAGCAGCCCCCGACAGTACCAAGAGACCCAGTACTTC.

The rearrangement joins TRBV19 to TRBJ1-2, with D possibly TRBD1 on 6 matching bases. Trimming took off 3 bases at V and 8 bases at J, with 13 bases between the two ends. The germline gives CDR1 LNHDA, CDR2 SQIVND (reference sequence). The CDR3 is made up of 13 amino acids. DNA of the CDR3: TGTGCCAGTAGTATGCTGACAGGTGGCGGCTACACCTTC. Translated, it gives CASSMLTGGGYTF.

The chain carries TRBV6-2 or TRBV6-3 and TRBJ2-7; TRBD2 is a possible D gene (7 bases). CDR1 is MNHEY and CDR2 is SVGEGT in the germline V gene. This CDR3 has 14 residues. Trimming pared 5 bases from V and 3 bases from J, leaving 14 bases between. CDR3 DNA sequence: TGTGCCAGCAGTCCCGGGGGGCTTCGCTACGAGCAGTACTTC. Translation: CASSPGGLRYEQYF.

The chain combines TRBV18 with TRBJ1-2, with TRBD1 matching over 10 bases. CDR1 is KGHSH and CDR2 is LQKENI in the germline V gene. With V trimmed by 2 bases and J by 4 bases, 7 bases remained unmatched. This CDR3 has 16 amino acids. CDR3 nucleotide sequence: TGTGCCAGCTCACCATCGACAGGGGGCGGTGGCTATGGCTACACCTTC. Protein sequence: CASSPSTGGGGYGYTF.

This clone was observed a single time. CDR3 sequence (DNA): TGTGCCAGCAGAGCCGACAGTACACTAAATTCACCCCTCCACTTT. Translating it yields CASRADSTLNSPLHF. V is TRBV9 and J is TRBJ1-6; D is perhaps TRBD1 (5 bases). The CDR3 spans 15 residues. CDR1 is SGDLS and CDR2 is YYNGEE in the germline V gene. V was clipped by 5 bases and J by 7 bases, with 16 bases between them.

The chain has TRBV28 and TRBJ1-1; D remains ambiguous. Trimming stripped 2 bases from V and 2 bases from J, with 3 bases between. This CDR3 spans 12 amino acids. Germline CDR1 is MDHEN and CDR2 is SYDVKM. In nucleotides, the CDR3 is TGTGCCAGCAGTTTAATAAACACTGAAGCTTTCTTT. Amino acid sequence: CASSLINTEAFF.

Notes on this clone: The same CDR3 is also encoded by other DNA sequences in this sample. The chain recombines TRBV11-2 with TRBJ1-5; the D gene is possibly TRBD1 (6 bases). The CDR3 length is 15 residues. The germline gives CDR1 SGHAT, CDR2 FQNNGV. Trimming pared 3 bases from V and 6 bases from J, leaving 15 bases between. The CDR3 here is CASSFGVGGGQPQHF. CDR3 DNA: TGTGCCAGCAGCTTCGGGGTGGGAGGGGGTCAGCCCCAGCATTTT.

The CDR3 is CASSEWGAFF. CDR3 bases: TGTGCCAGCAGTGAGTGGGGGGCTTTCTTT. The chain combines TRBV6-1 with TRBJ1-1; a weak D match, TRBD1 (5 bases). The CDR3 covers 10 residues. Germline V CDR1 and CDR2: MNHNS, SASEGT. Trimming removed 3 bases from V and 11 bases from J, with 7 bases in between.

The CDR3 DNA sequence: TGTGCCAGCAGTTTCGGGTTCCTTAATGAGCAGTTCTTC. Encoded protein: CASSFGFLNEQFF. The chain recombines TRBV28 with TRBJ2-1; D is unresolved. Trimming removed 3 bases at V and 7 bases at J, with 10 bases between. This CDR3 region has 13 residues. Germline values: CDR1 MDHEN, CDR2 SYDVKM.

This clone has a handful of counts. CDR3 region: CASSFGLWDIQYF. CDR3 in DNA: TGTGCCAGCAGTTTCGGGTTATGGGACATTCAGTACTTC. This sequence joins TRBV12-3 or TRBV12-4 and TRBJ2-4; D call uncertain. This CDR3 spans 13 amino acids. V was cut by 3 bases and J by 8 bases, with 11 bases left in between.

The chain combines TRBV4-3 with TRBJ2-1; 10 positions agree with TRBD1. This CDR3 spans 16 amino acids. Germline-derived CDR1 and CDR2 are LGHNA and YSLEER. The trim removed 1 base at V and 6 bases at J, leaving 6 bases unmatched. The DNA of the CDR3 is TGCGCCAGCAGCCAAGCTGGGACAGGGGTCCTCAATGAGCAGTTCTTC. It is translated as CASSQAGTGVLNEQFF.

The chain joins TRBV27 to TRBJ2-2, with a tentative D call TRBD2 (6 bases). The CDR3 has 17 residues. Germline V gene lookup returns CDR1 MNHEY and CDR2 SMNVEV (reference sequence). V was pared by 4 bases and J by 1 base, with 16 bases between. The chain's CDR3 is CASSWFFTGVNTGELFF. DNA for the CDR3: TGTGCCAGCAGTTGGTTTTTCACGGGGGTGAACACCGGGGAGCTGTTTTTT.

The sample holds one count of this clone. CDR3 DNA sequence: TGCAGCGTTGATCCGGTAGCGGGGGGGCGAGAGACCCAGTACTTC. Its translation is CSVDPVAGGRETQYF. The chain is built from TRBV29-1 and TRBJ2-5; the match to TRBD2 covers 11 bases. Germline CDR1 and CDR2: SQVTM and ANQGSEA. Trimming cost V 3 bases and J 4 bases; bases outside gene matches: 7. The CDR3 contains 15 residues. Together with reference TRBV29-1 and TRBJ2-5, the CDR3 gives the full variable domain: SAVISQKPSRDICQRGTSLTIQCQVDSQVTMMFWYRQQPGQSLTLIATANQGSEATYESGFVIDKFPISRPNLTFSTLTVSNMSPEDSSIYLCSVDPVAGGRETQYFGPGTRLLVL.

This clone was detected only a few times. The V call is TRBV19, the J call TRBJ1-2; 9 bases are a match to TRBD1. The CDR3 loop spans 16 amino acids. Losses at the gene ends were 5 bases for V and 9 bases for J; bases not matched to a gene: 16. Germline assignment: CDR1 LNHDA and CDR2 SQIVND (reference sequence). The CDR3 loop is CASSPPSGTGLKRYTF. The CDR3 coding sequence is TGTGCCAGTAGTCCCCCATCCGGGACAGGGCTGAAACGCTACACCTTC.

The V call is TRBV7-9, the J call TRBJ1-1; D is ambiguous. The ends were cut back, 1 base at V and 1 base at J, with 7 bases in the middle. CDR1 and CDR2 (germline): SEHNR, FQNEAQ (reference sequence). This CDR3 has 14 amino acids. CDR3 sequence reads: CASSLVGGNTEAFF. CDR3 DNA sequence: TGTGCCAGCAGCTTAGTGGGTGGGAACACTGAAGCTTTCTTT.

The chain couples TRBV9 to TRBJ1-2; tentative D call: TRBD1 (5 bases). The V end lost 3 bases, the J end lost 3 bases, and 12 bases lay between the germline ends. Germline V gene data show CDR1 as SGDLS and CDR2 as YYNGEE. The CDR3 consists of 14 residues. The CDR3 DNA follows: TGTGCCAGCAGCGGACGACAGTTTTACTATGGCTACACCTTC. Protein: CASSGRQFYYGYTF.